This entry lists 27 T cell receptor beta chains sequenced from one sample in a study of T-cell reconstitution after alpha-beta-depleted transplantation in children. Preparation of the TCRbeta library was carried out with unique molecular identifiers. A single record per CDR3 protein comes from TCRdb applying MiXCR to the PCR reads. The table lists about 400,000 distinct CDR3 sequences, approximately 20% of them singletons. The sample in question was PBMCs from the stem cell graft donor, obtained from the stem cell graft. The receptors derive from a human donor who donated a stem cell graft to a child with acute myeloid leukemia.

In its sample, this clonotype was seen a few times. The chain has TRBV27 and TRBJ2-5, with D possibly TRBD1 on 6 matching bases. The germline CDR1 and CDR2 sequences are MNHEY and SMNVEV (reference sequence). V shed 5 bases and J shed 1 base, with 11 bases lying between them. The CDR3 is 14 amino acids. CDR3 nucleotides: TGTGCCAGCAGTGCAGGGGTGGGCCAAGAGACCCAGTACTTC. It is translated as CASSAGVGQETQYF.

This chain joins TRBV29-1 and TRBJ2-2, with 15 bases that match TRBD2. CDR3 length: 15 residues. The V segment lost 7 bases and the J segment 4 bases; nucleotides outside the gene matches: 4. Germline assignment: CDR1 SQVTM and CDR2 ANQGSEA. The chain's CDR3 is CSGGLAGGGTGELFF. As DNA, the CDR3 is TGCAGCGGAGGACTAGCGGGAGGGGGCACCGGGGAGCTGTTTTTT.

This clonotype was observed a handful of times. V is TRBV29-1 and J is TRBJ1-1, with D perhaps TRBD1 (6 bases). The CDR3 spans 14 residues. Trimming took 2 bases from V and 3 from J, leaving 13 bases between them. Germline V CDR1 and CDR2: SQVTM, ANQGSEA. Here the CDR3 DNA reads TGCAGCGTTGAACTGTGGGGGCAGGACACTGAAGCTTTCTTT. This translates into CSVELWGQDTEAFF. Combining the CDR3 with reference TRBV29-1 and TRBJ1-1 gives the whole variable domain SAVISQKPSRDICQRGTSLTIQCQVDSQVTMMFWYRQQPGQSLTLIATANQGSEATYESGFVIDKFPISRPNLTFSTLTVSNMSPEDSSIYLCSVELWGQDTEAFFGQGTRLTVV.

This clonotype has at least ten counts. This rearrangement joins TRBV20-1 to TRBJ2-1, with TRBD2 as a possible D gene (7 bases). There are 12 residues in the CDR3. Per the germline V gene, CDR1 is DFQATT and CDR2 is SNEGSKA (reference sequence). V lost 5 bases, J lost 9 bases, and 14 bases lay in between. CDR3 region: CSAGSGTPEQFF. The CDR3 nucleotides read TGCAGTGCTGGAAGCGGGACACCTGAGCAGTTCTTC.

This clonotype turned up a few times. This chain links TRBV4-3 with TRBJ2-7; no reliable D call. The germline CDR1 and CDR2 sequences are LGHNA and YSLEER. The V and J ends lost 0 bases and 3 bases respectively, with 9 bases between them. There are 14 residues in the CDR3. Written as DNA, the CDR3 is TGCGCCAGCAGCCAAGAAATTAGAGGCTACGAGCAGTACTTC. Protein: CASSQEIRGYEQYF.

The gene calls are TRBV20-1 and TRBJ1-4, with TRBD1 as a possible D gene (5 bases). Germline V gene sequence: CDR1 DFQATT, CDR2 SNEGSKA (reference sequence). The CDR3 contains 15 residues. Trimming took off 5 bases at V and 4 bases at J, with 17 bases between the two ends. The DNA of the CDR3 is TGCAGTGCTTACCACCTGACAGAGCTTAATGAAAAACTGTTTTTT. It translates to CSAYHLTELNEKLFF.

This chain uses TRBV29-1 with TRBJ2-7, with 10 bases aligning to TRBD1. Trimming removed 3 bases from V and 4 bases from J; junction bases left unmatched: 6. CDR1 and CDR2 from the germline V gene are SQVTM and ANQGSEA. The CDR3 spans 14 residues. The CDR3 nucleotides read TGCAGCGTTGAGCTGCAGGACAGGGGGTACGAGCAGTACTTC. Translating gives CSVELQDRGYEQYF.

This clonotype was observed a handful of times. The gene calls are TRBV5-1 and TRBJ2-5; D not certain. Deletions cut 0 bases from V and 4 bases from J, with 10 bases between. The CDR3 sequence is 14 residues long. Germline V CDR1 and CDR2: SGHRS, YFSETQ. The CDR3 DNA sequence: TGCGCCAGCAGCTTGGCCTTATTAGGAGAGACCCAGTACTTC. It yields the protein CASSLALLGETQYF. The full variable domain, rest sourced from reference TRBV5-1 and TRBJ2-5, is KAGVTQTPRYLIKTRGQQVTLSCSPISGHRSVSWYQQTPGQGLQFLFEYFSETQRNKGNFPGRFSGRQFSNSRSEMNVSTLELGDSALYLCASSLALLGETQYFGPGTRLLVL.

The chain links TRBV10-2 to TRBJ2-3; D may be TRBD1 (6 bases). CDR3 length equals 15 residues. Germline V gene lookup returns CDR1 WSHSY and CDR2 SAAADI. Trimming removed 4 bases at V and 0 bases at J, with 11 bases between. The CDR3 DNA reads as TGCGCCAGCAGTGTAAACAGGGCTAGCACAGATACGCAGTATTTT. Encoded protein: CASSVNRASTDTQYF.

This clonotype was observed a few times. CDR3 coding DNA: TGTGCCAGCAGTTTAATAGGGGGGAGATCCTACGAGCAGTACTTC. Amino acids: CASSLIGGRSYEQYF. The J gene is TRBJ2-7, the V gene TRBV27, with D perhaps being TRBD1 or TRBD2 (6 bases each). Germline loops: CDR1 MNHEY, CDR2 SMNVEV (reference sequence). This CDR3 has 15 amino acids. The V end was cut by 2 bases, the J end by 1 base, with 12 bases between.

The chain joins TRBV10-2 to TRBJ2-7; TRBD1 might be the D (6 bases). Germline V gene data show CDR1 as WSHSY and CDR2 as SAAADI. V was cut by 7 bases and J by 3 bases, with 10 bases left in between. This CDR3 comprises 12 residues. The CDR3 loop reads CASTDRNYEQYF. The CDR3 nucleotides are TGCGCCAGCACTGACAGGAACTACGAGCAGTACTTC.

This clonotype was counted between two and nine times. The rearrangement joins TRBV29-1 to TRBJ2-1; TRBD1 or TRBD2 may be the D gene (5 bases each). This CDR3 spans 19 amino acids. Germline loops: CDR1 SQVTM, CDR2 ANQGSEA. V lost 3 bases to trimming and J lost 0 bases, with 24 bases between them. The CDR3 nucleotides read TGCAGCGTTGACAACAGGAGGCGGGTGGGCTCTCGCTCCTACAATGAGCAGTTCTTC. Its translation is CSVDNRRRVGSRSYNEQFF.

The rearrangement links TRBV15 to TRBJ2-3, with 12 nucleotides matching TRBD2. V dropped 4 bases and J dropped 2; count of bases not matched to a gene: 7. Looked up from germline, CDR1 is LNHNV and CDR2 is YYDKDF (reference sequence). This CDR3 is built from 17 residues. The CDR3 spells CATSTIGLAGFTDTQYF. CDR3 DNA sequence: TGTGCCACCAGCACCATCGGACTAGCGGGGTTCACAGATACGCAGTATTTT.

The chain combines TRBV2 with TRBJ2-4; a possible D gene is TRBD1 (6 bases). CDR3 length: 14 amino acids. V was cut by 1 base and J by 8 bases, with 12 bases left in between. CDR1 is SNHLY and CDR2 is FYNNEI in the germline V gene. The CDR3 sequence: CASSEVAGVDIQYF. Written as DNA, the CDR3 is TGTGCCAGCAGTGAAGTGGCAGGGGTTGACATTCAGTACTTC.

This clonotype came up a few times. The chain links TRBV9 to TRBJ2-5, with 7 bases matching TRBD1. Germline V gives CDR1 SGDLS, CDR2 YYNGEE. The CDR3 length is 14 residues. V lost 0 bases, J lost 4 bases, and 3 bases stayed unmatched. CDR3 nucleotides: TGTGCCAGCAGCGTAGGAGGGGGCCGAGAGACCCAGTACTTC. It encodes CASSVGGGRETQYF.

This clonotype was seen only a few times. The chain uses TRBV12-3 or TRBV12-4 and TRBJ2-7; 10 bases line up with TRBD1. This CDR3 has 14 residues. V trimming: 6 bases; J trimming: 7 bases; junction bases outside the gene matches: 9. This chain's CDR3 is CASSRDRGTGEQYF. The CDR3 coding sequence is TGTGCCAGCAGCCGGGACAGGGGTACAGGGGAGCAGTACTTC.

This clonotype turned up a few times. The V and J genes are TRBV11-1 and TRBJ1-2; perhaps TRBD1 as D (5 bases). The CDR3 contains 15 residues. V dropped 8 bases and J dropped 7 bases, with 23 bases sitting between them. CDR1 and CDR2 (germline): SGHAT, FQDESV (reference sequence). CDR3 DNA: TGTGCCAGCGGGCGAATGGGACTACCCTACGGTGGCTACACCTTC. Translated: CASGRMGLPYGGYTF. The whole variable domain, filled in from reference TRBV11-1 and TRBJ1-2, reads EAEVAQSPRYKITEKSQAVAFWCDPISGHATLYWYRQILGQGPELLVQFQDESVVDDSQLPKDRFSAERLKGVDSTLKIQPAELGDSAMYLCASGRMGLPYGGYTFGSGTRLTVV.

This clonotype has a count of ten or more. V gene TRBV5-5 combines with J gene TRBJ1-5, with 9 bases matching TRBD1. The trim removed 0 bases at V and 5 bases at J, leaving 6 bases unmatched. Germline V lookup: CDR1 SGHKS, CDR2 YYEKEE (reference sequence). The CDR3 is 16 amino acids. DNA for the CDR3: TGTGCCAGCAGCTTGGCCCGGGACAGGGCCCATCAGCCCCAGCATTTT. This sequence encodes CASSLARDRAHQPQHF.

This clonotype showed up just a few times. At one end the junction does not follow the germline gene, possibly because of a read error. The rearrangement uses TRBV7-2 and TRBJ2-1; 9 bases line up with TRBD2. This CDR3 has 15 residues. The germline gives CDR1 SGHTA, CDR2 FQGNSA. DNA of the CDR3: TGTGCCAGCAGGTTAGGCCGAGCGGGAGGTGATGAGCAGTTCTTC. This sequence encodes CASRLGRAGGDEQFF.

The V and J genes are TRBV10-1 and TRBJ2-1, with 13 bases lining up with TRBD2. From germline, CDR1 is WNHNN and CDR2 SYGVQD (reference sequence). Germline trimming cut 0 bases from V and 2 bases from J; bases unmatched to any gene: 10. The CDR3 sequence is 20 residues long. The CDR3 protein is CASSESPRLAGGRTYNEQFF. CDR3 bases: TGCGCCAGCAGTGAGTCTCCACGACTAGCGGGAGGTAGAACCTACAATGAGCAGTTCTTC.

This sequence joins TRBV20-1 and TRBJ1-5; TRBD1 agrees at 8 bases. The CDR3 has 14 residues. Looked up from germline, CDR1 is DFQATT and CDR2 is SNEGSKA (reference sequence). V was clipped by 5 bases and J by 3 bases; unmatched bases: 6. The CDR3 DNA sequence: TGCAGTGCTGAACAGGGGGGGGACAATCAGCCCCAGCATTTT. Amino acid sequence: CSAEQGGDNQPQHF.

The rearrangement links TRBV10-3 to TRBJ1-5, with a weak D call TRBD1 (5 bases). Germline V lookup: CDR1 ENHRY, CDR2 SYGVKD. This CDR3 spans 14 amino acids. V dropped 3 bases and J dropped 8 bases, with 14 bases sitting between them. Here the CDR3 DNA reads TGTGCCATCAGTGAAGGGGCCGACGGGGAGCCCCAGCATTTT. This gives the protein CAISEGADGEPQHF.

Many counts were recorded for this clonotype. This rearrangement joins TRBV7-7 to TRBJ2-1; 11 nucleotides match TRBD1. This CDR3 has 13 amino acids. V lost 5 bases, J lost 9 bases, and 3 bases stayed unmatched. Germline V CDR1 and CDR2: SSHAT, FNYEAQ (reference sequence). The CDR3 here is CASSADRGPEQFF. The CDR3 DNA follows: TGTGCCAGCAGCGCGGACAGGGGGCCTGAGCAGTTCTTC.

In this sample, this clonotype turned up once. The chain employs TRBV11-3 and TRBJ2-2; D gene uncertain. The germline V gene has CDR1 SGHNT and CDR2 YENEEA. V was clipped by 7 bases and J by 0 bases, with 9 bases between them. The CDR3 has 14 amino acids. DNA for the CDR3: TGTGCCAGCAAAGACAATTCGAACACCGGGGAGCTGTTTTTT. It translates to CASKDNSNTGELFF. Combining the CDR3 with reference TRBV11-3 and TRBJ2-2 gives the whole variable domain EAGVVQSPRYKIIEKKQPVAFWCNPISGHNTLYWYLQNLGQGPELLIRYENEEAVDDSQLPKDRFSAERLKGVDSTLKIQPAELGDSAVYLCASKDNSNTGELFFGEGSRLTVL.

This clonotype was observed a few times. The chain joins TRBV20-1 to TRBJ1-5; TRBD1 matches 8 bases. Germline V lookup: CDR1 DFQATT, CDR2 SNEGSKA (reference sequence). This CDR3 comprises 15 residues. Unmatched junction bases numbered 11, after V lost 3 bases and J lost 7 bases. CDR3 DNA sequence: TGCAGTGCTAGGGGGACAGGCGGAGGGAACCAGCCCCAGCATTTT. It codes for CSARGTGGGNQPQHF.

This clonotype was seen many times. The V call is TRBV12-3 or TRBV12-4, the J call TRBJ2-7; D is possibly TRBD1 (5 bases). The CDR3 totals 12 residues. V was trimmed by 5 bases and J by 4 bases, leaving 9 bases between them. In nucleotides, the CDR3 is TGTGCCAGCAGTGCCGACAGTTACGAGCAGTACTTC. Its translation is CASSADSYEQYF.

The chain has TRBV11-1 and TRBJ1-5, with D maybe TRBD1 (6 bases). V lost 5 bases to trimming and J lost 5 bases, with 10 bases between them. This CDR3 comprises 13 residues. CDR1 and CDR2 (germline): SGHAT, FQDESV (reference sequence). The CDR3 reads CASSHEGDQPQHF. In DNA form, the CDR3 reads TGTGCCAGCAGCCACGAGGGGGATCAGCCCCAGCATTTT.